Presented here are 20 T cell receptor beta chains from one specimen sequenced in a study of siplizumab effects on memory and regulatory T cells. Profiled with immunoSEQ multiplex PCR; TCRdb holds only in-frame clones, not every one. The sample contains about 110,000 clones, roughly 92% of which appear only once. The material sequenced was CD4+ T cells sorted from blood. All receptors come from a human donor in good health.

This clone was seen more than once but under ten times. The rearrangement joins TRBV7-9 to TRBJ1-2; D unclear. Germline assignment: CDR1 SEHNR and CDR2 FQNEAQ (reference sequence). Trimming removed 7 bases from V and 4 bases from J, with 13 bases in between. The CDR3 consists of 13 residues. The CDR3 coding sequence is TGTGCCAGCAACCCATCACGGCTCTATGGCTACACCTTC. Translating it yields CASNPSRLYGYTF.

This chain uses TRBV28 with TRBJ2-1, with 7 positions matching TRBD1. V lost 4 bases, J lost 0 bases, and 9 bases stayed unmatched. The CDR3 contains 17 residues. CDR1 and CDR2 (germline): MDHEN, SYDVKM. CDR3 loop: CASSSQQGSSSYNEQFF. In nucleotides, the CDR3 is TGTGCCAGCAGTTCACAACAGGGGTCTAGCTCCTACAATGAGCAGTTCTTC.

The V call is TRBV6-5, the J call TRBJ2-3, with 9 bases that match TRBD2. The germline V gene encodes CDR1 MNHEY and CDR2 SVGAGI. The CDR3 spans 13 residues. V gave up 10 bases and J gave up 9 bases; unmatched junction bases: 11. DNA for the CDR3: TGTGCCATCGGGACTAGCCGGGAGATGACGCAGTATTTT. Translation: CAIGTSREMTQYF.

This clone has only one observation. The chain combines TRBV2 with TRBJ1-5; D not certain. The V end was cut by 2 bases, the J end by 11 bases, with 22 bases between. The germline V gene has CDR1 SNHLY and CDR2 FYNNEI. CDR3 length equals 16 residues. The CDR3 bases are TGTGCCAGCAGTGAAAGCTGGTATCGGGTTTTGTTAGCCCAGCATTTT. Protein: CASSESWYRVLLAQHF.

The J gene is TRBJ1-5, the V gene TRBV5-5, with 7 bases that match TRBD1. Germline CDR1 SGHKS, CDR2 YYEKEE (reference sequence). This CDR3 is built from 13 residues. The V and J ends lost 4 bases and 7 bases, in that order; junction bases with no gene match: 5. The CDR3 nucleotides are TGTGCCAGCAGCATCACAGGGGACCAGCCCCAGCATTTT. Encoded protein: CASSITGDQPQHF.

The chain joins TRBV5-3 to TRBJ2-7; D remains unclear. TRBV5-3 is an open reading frame, and its role is uncertain. The CDR3 extends over 15 amino acids. V lost 4 bases to trimming and J lost 4 bases, with 18 bases between them. In nucleotides, the CDR3 is TGTGCCAGAAGCCCCATACCAGATGGGCGATACGAGCAGTACTTC. Its protein product is CARSPIPDGRYEQYF.

V and J are TRBV10-3 and TRBJ2-3, with D perhaps matching TRBD1 (6 bases). V lost 0 bases and J lost 5, with 12 bases in between. Germline V gives CDR1 ENHRY, CDR2 SYGVKD. The CDR3 sequence is 15 residues long. The CDR3 loop is CAISESRTVGDTQYF. In nucleotides, the CDR3 is TGTGCCATCAGTGAGTCGAGGACAGTTGGAGATACGCAGTATTTT.

The chain is built from TRBV18 and TRBJ2-1; D perhaps matches TRBD1 (6 bases). This CDR3 has 12 residues. From germline, CDR1 is KGHSH and CDR2 LQKENI. The V and J ends lost 6 bases and 10 bases respectively, with 13 bases between them. CDR3 region: CASSPGVREQFF. The DNA of the CDR3 is TGTGCCAGCTCGCCAGGGGTTCGGGAGCAGTTCTTC.

The chain is built from TRBV1 and TRBJ2-3; the table's TRBD1 call for D was not verified on the DNA. TRBV1 is a listed pseudogene. The CDR3 has 12 amino acids. The CDR3 bases are TGCACCAGCAGCCGGGGGCAAGATACGCAGTATTTT. Protein product: CTSSRGQDTQYF.

J is TRBJ1-2 and V is TRBV19, with 9 nucleotides matching TRBD1. The CDR3 covers 14 residues. V was clipped by 2 bases and J by 7 bases; unmatched bases: 5. Germline V gene lookup returns CDR1 LNHDA and CDR2 SQIVND (reference sequence). The CDR3 loop reads CASSIPGTGIGYTF. The CDR3 DNA reads as TGTGCCAGTAGTATACCCGGGACAGGGATTGGCTACACCTTC. The complete variable domain, with remaining parts taken from reference TRBV19 and TRBJ1-2, reads DGGITQSPKYLFRKEGQNVTLSCEQNLNHDAMYWYRQDPGQGLRLIYYSQIVNDFQKGDIAEGYSVSREKKESFPLTVTSAQKNPTAFYLCASSIPGTGIGYTFGSGTRLTVV.

The chain joins TRBV6-5 to TRBJ2-5, with 12 nucleotides matching TRBD2. With 8 bases clipped from V and 4 bases from J, the junction kept 8 bases outside the gene matches. The CDR3 length is 15 residues. CDR1 is MNHEY and CDR2 is SVGAGI in the germline V gene. DNA for the CDR3: TGTGCCAGCCGTCTAGCGGGAGGGCTAGGAGAGACCCAGTACTTC. Translating gives CASRLAGGLGETQYF.

The chain is built from TRBV5-4 and TRBJ2-2, with D perhaps being TRBD1 or TRBD2 (5 bases each). Germline V gene sequence: CDR1 SGHNT, CDR2 YYREEE (reference sequence). The CDR3 has 15 residues. Trimming took 0 bases from V and 1 from J, leaving 7 bases between them. Here the CDR3 reads CASSLGGENTGELFF. The CDR3 region has the DNA TGTGCCAGCAGCTTGGGAGGGGAGAACACCGGGGAGCTGTTTTTT.

This chain uses TRBV5-1 with TRBJ2-2; no clear D. The length of the CDR3 is 16 residues. The germline V and J ends were trimmed by 3 bases and 0 bases, with 12 bases remaining between them. Germline values: CDR1 SGHRS, CDR2 YFSETQ. CDR3 coding DNA: TGCGCCAGCAGCTCGACACGGCCCGCGAACACCGGGGAGCTGTTTTTT. Translated, it gives CASSSTRPANTGELFF.

The chain links TRBV15 to TRBJ1-2; D unclear. This CDR3 comprises 13 residues. V lost 1 base and J 6 bases, leaving 9 bases between the germline ends. CDR1 LNHNV and CDR2 YYDKDF come from the germline V gene (reference sequence). The CDR3, as DNA: TGTGCCACCAGCAGAGGGTTTTCGGATGGCTACACCTTC. It specifies CATSRGFSDGYTF.

This chain uses TRBV4-2 with TRBJ2-3, with D possibly being TRBD2 (6 bases). The CDR3 sequence is 14 residues long. The germline V gene has CDR1 LGHNA and CDR2 YNFKEQ. V lost 6 bases and J 0 bases, leaving 10 bases between the germline ends. CDR3 in amino acids: CASRTAGSTDTQYF. CDR3 DNA: TGTGCCAGCAGGACGGCGGGGAGCACAGATACGCAGTATTTT.

V usage is TRBV28 and J usage is TRBJ1-6, with D unresolved. V shed 3 bases and J shed 5 bases, with 5 bases lying between them. Germline CDR1 MDHEN, CDR2 SYDVKM. The CDR3 is 13 residues long. The chain's CDR3 is CASSFQHNSPLHF. CDR3 bases: TGTGCCAGCAGTTTTCAGCATAATTCACCCCTCCACTTT.

This rearrangement joins TRBV10-1 to TRBJ2-5, with no clear D. Trimming pared 5 bases from V and 2 bases from J, leaving 9 bases between. Germline assignment: CDR1 WNHNN and CDR2 SYGVQD (reference sequence). The CDR3 runs to 13 residues. CDR3 sequence (DNA): TGCGCCAGCAGTCGCAACGGGCAAGAGACCCAGTACTTC. Its translation is CASSRNGQETQYF.

V usage is TRBV19 and J usage is TRBJ2-1, with unresolved D. V was cut by 6 bases and J by 0 bases, with 12 bases left in between. The CDR3 loop spans 15 amino acids. The germline CDR1 and CDR2 sequences are LNHDA and SQIVND (reference sequence). The CDR3 sequence is CASSRTVSSYNEQFF. The DNA for the CDR3 is TGTGCCAGTAGCCGGACGGTGAGCTCCTACAATGAGCAGTTCTTC.

For the CDR3, the DNA is TGTGCCAGCAGTTACGGGACACTTCATAATGAAAAACTGTTTTTT. Its protein product is CASSYGTLHNEKLFF. The chain couples TRBV6-5 to TRBJ1-4; TRBD1 might be the D (6 bases). The CDR3 has 15 amino acids. Trimming took off 2 bases at V and 4 bases at J, with 11 bases between the two ends. Germline V gene lookup returns CDR1 MNHEY and CDR2 SVGAGI.

The J gene is TRBJ2-4, the V gene TRBV2; D possibly corresponds to TRBD1 (5 bases). Looked up from germline, CDR1 is SNHLY and CDR2 is FYNNEI. Trimming cost V 3 bases and J 6 bases, with 12 bases left between them. This CDR3 is built from 14 residues. CDR3 region: CASSEDTVGNIQYF. In nucleotides, the CDR3 is TGTGCCAGCAGTGAGGACACGGTTGGAAACATTCAGTACTTC.